The source of this TCR beta chain is a study of T-cell memory formation after mild COVID-19. This clonotype was picked up a small number of times. V shed 4 bases and J 8 bases; nucleotides not matched to a gene: 11. CDR1 is SEHNR and CDR2 is FQNEAQ in the germline V gene (reference sequence). The length of the CDR3 is 15 residues. Using its own MiXCR run on the 5' RACE reads, TCRdb lists one record per CDR3 protein. This table has about 540,000 distinct CDR3 sequences, just over 20% appearing once. The receptor's source is an adult woman who had mild COVID-19 (a few samples of this study predate the infection). Cell type and time point are not known. Specimen: PBMCs or a T cell subset sorted from them (not recorded which). The V gene is TRBV7-9, the J gene TRBJ2-1, with 7 bases that match TRBD2. The CDR3 spells CASSSGGLPWDEQFF. For the CDR3, the DNA is TGTGCCAGCAGCTCTGGGGGACTACCTTGGGATGAGCAGTTCTTC.